This T cell receptor (beta chain) was found in a study of blood T cell repertoires in COVID-19. Study as a whole: Both acute and convalescent COVID-19 samples were obtained from the United States, Italy and Spain. The analysed material was cDNA or gDNA that came from T cells, B-cell-depleted T cells, or PBMCs.

Original processing methods: Using reference gene primer amplification, nucleated cell counts were estimated. Clones were read by immunoSEQ multiplex PCR, and TCRdb kept only the in-frame ones, dropping some. Clonal size and the V and J genes are those of that table, whereas D and trimming came from the DNA. Of 310,000 or so clones listed, 80% to 90% are singletons. The CDR3 runs to 17 residues. This clonotype was sampled from a woman in her forties or fifties with acute or convalescent COVID-19. This sequence joins TRBV12-1 and TRBJ1-1; the table's D call TRBD1 went unverified against the DNA. TRBV12-1 is a pseudogene locus. The specimen sequenced was peripheral blood. The CDR3 DNA is TGTGCCAGCAGCTACCCCGCCCCCAGGGGGCTCGACACTGAAGCTTTCTTT. Protein sequence: CASSYPAPRGLDTEAFF.